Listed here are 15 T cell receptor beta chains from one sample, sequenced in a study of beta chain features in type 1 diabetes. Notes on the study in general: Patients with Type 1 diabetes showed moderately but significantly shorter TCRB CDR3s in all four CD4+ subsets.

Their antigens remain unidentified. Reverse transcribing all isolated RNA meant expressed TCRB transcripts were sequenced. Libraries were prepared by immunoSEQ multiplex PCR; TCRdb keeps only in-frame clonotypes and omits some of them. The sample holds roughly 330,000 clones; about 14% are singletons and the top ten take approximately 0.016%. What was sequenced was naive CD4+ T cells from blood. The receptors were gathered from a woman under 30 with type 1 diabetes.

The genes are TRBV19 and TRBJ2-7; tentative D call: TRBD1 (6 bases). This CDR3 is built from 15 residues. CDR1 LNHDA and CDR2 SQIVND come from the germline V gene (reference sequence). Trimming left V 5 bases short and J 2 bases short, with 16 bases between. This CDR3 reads CASSSAPGQTYEQYF. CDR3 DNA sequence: TGTGCCAGTAGTTCCGCCCCCGGACAGACCTACGAGCAGTACTTC.

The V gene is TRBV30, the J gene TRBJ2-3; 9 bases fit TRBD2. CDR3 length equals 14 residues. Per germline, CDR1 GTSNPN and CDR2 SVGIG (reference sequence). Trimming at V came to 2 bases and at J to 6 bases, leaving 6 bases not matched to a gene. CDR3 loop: CAWSYLAGKDTQYF. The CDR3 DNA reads TGTGCCTGGAGTTATCTAGCGGGGAAGGATACGCAGTATTTT.

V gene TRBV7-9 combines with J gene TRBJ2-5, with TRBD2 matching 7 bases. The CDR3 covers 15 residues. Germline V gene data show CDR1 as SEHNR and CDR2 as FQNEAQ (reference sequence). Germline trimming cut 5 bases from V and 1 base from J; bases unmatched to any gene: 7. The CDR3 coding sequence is TGTGCCAGCAGCCGTCGGGTAGCGGGCCAAGAGACCCAGTACTTC. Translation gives CASSRRVAGQETQYF.

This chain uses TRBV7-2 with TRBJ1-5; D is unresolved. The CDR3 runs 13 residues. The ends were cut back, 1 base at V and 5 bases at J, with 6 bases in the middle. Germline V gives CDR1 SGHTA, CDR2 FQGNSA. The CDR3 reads CASSLGEHQPQHF. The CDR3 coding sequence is TGTGCCAGCAGCTTAGGAGAACATCAGCCCCAGCATTTT.

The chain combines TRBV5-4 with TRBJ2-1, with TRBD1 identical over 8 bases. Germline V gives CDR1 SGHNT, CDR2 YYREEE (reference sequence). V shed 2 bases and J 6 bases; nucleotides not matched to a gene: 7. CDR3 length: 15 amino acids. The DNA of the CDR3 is TGTGCCAGCAGCTTCGGACAGGGCGGCCGCAATGAGCAGTTCTTC. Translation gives CASSFGQGGRNEQFF. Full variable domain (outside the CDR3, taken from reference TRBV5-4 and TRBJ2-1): ETGVTQSPTHLIKTRGQQVTLRCSSQSGHNTVSWYQQALGQGPQFIFQYYREEENGRGNFPPRFSGLQFPNYSSELNVNALELDDSALYLCASSFGQGGRNEQFFGPGTRLTVL.

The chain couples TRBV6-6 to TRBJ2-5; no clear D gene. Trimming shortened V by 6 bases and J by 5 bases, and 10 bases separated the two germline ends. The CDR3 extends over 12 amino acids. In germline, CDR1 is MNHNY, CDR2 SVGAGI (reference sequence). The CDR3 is CASSPLPETQYF. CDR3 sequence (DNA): TGTGCCAGCAGCCCCCTACCTGAGACCCAGTACTTC.

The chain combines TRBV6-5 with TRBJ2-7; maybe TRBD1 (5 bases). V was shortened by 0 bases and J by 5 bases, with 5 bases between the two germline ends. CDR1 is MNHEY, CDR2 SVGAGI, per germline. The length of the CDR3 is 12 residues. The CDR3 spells CASSYSQDEQYF. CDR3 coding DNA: TGTGCCAGCAGTTACTCACAGGACGAGCAGTACTTC.

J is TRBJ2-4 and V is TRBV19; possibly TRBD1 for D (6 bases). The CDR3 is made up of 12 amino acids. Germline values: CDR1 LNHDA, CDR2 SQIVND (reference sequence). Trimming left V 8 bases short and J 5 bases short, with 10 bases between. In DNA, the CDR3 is TGTGCCAGTGGGGGCAGGCAAAACATTCAGTACTTC. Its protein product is CASGGRQNIQYF.

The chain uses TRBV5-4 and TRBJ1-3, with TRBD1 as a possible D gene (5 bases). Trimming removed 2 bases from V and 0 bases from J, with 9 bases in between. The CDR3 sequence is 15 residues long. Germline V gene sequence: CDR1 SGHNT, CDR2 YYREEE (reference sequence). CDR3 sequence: CASSLRTGSGNTIYF. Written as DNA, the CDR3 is TGTGCCAGCAGCTTAAGAACAGGCTCTGGAAACACCATATATTTT.

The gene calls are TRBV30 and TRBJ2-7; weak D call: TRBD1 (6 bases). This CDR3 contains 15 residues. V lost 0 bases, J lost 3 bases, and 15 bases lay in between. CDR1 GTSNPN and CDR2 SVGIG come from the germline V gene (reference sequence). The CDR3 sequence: CAWSVMEGGGYEQYF. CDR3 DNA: TGTGCCTGGAGTGTTATGGAAGGGGGTGGCTACGAGCAGTACTTC.

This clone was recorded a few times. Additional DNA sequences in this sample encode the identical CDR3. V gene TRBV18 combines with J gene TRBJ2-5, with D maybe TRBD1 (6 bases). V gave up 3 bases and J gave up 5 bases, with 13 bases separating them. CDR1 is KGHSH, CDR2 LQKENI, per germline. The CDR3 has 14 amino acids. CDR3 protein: CASSPDSGGETQYF. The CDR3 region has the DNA TGTGCCAGCTCACCGGACAGCGGCGGGGAGACCCAGTACTTC.

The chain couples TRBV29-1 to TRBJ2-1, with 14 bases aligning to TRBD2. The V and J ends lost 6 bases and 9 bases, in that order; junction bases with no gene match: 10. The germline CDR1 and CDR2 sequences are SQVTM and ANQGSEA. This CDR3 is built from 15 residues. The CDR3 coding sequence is TGCAGCGTCTCACCCGGGACTAGCGGGAGCGGTGAGCAGTTCTTC. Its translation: CSVSPGTSGSGEQFF.

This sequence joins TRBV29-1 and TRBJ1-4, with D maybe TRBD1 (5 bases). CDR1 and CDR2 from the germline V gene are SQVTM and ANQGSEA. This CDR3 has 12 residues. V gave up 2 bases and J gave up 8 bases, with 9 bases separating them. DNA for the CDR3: TGCAGCGTTGAATCGGGGGAGGAAAAACTGTTTTTT. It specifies CSVESGEEKLFF.

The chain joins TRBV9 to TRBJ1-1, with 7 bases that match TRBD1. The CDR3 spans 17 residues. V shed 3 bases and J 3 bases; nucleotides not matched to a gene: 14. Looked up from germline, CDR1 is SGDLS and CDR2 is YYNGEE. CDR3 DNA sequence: TGTGCCAGCAGCGCAGATTCGAAGGGGGCTAGGGACACTGAAGCTTTCTTT. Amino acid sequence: CASSADSKGARDTEAFF.

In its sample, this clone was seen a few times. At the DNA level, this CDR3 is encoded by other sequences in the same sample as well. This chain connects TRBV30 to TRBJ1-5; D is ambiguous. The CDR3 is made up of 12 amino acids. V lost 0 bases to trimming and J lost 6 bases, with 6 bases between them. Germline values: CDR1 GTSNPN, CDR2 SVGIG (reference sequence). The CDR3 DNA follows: TGTGCCTGGAGTGTACGCGGTCAGCCCCAGCATTTT. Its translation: CAWSVRGQPQHF. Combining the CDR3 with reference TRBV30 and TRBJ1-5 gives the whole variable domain SQTIHQWPATLVQPVGSPLSLECTVEGTSNPNLYWYRQAAGRGLQLLFYSVGIGQISSEVPQNLSASRPQDRQFILSSKKLLLSDSGFYLCAWSVRGQPQHFGDGTRLSIL.